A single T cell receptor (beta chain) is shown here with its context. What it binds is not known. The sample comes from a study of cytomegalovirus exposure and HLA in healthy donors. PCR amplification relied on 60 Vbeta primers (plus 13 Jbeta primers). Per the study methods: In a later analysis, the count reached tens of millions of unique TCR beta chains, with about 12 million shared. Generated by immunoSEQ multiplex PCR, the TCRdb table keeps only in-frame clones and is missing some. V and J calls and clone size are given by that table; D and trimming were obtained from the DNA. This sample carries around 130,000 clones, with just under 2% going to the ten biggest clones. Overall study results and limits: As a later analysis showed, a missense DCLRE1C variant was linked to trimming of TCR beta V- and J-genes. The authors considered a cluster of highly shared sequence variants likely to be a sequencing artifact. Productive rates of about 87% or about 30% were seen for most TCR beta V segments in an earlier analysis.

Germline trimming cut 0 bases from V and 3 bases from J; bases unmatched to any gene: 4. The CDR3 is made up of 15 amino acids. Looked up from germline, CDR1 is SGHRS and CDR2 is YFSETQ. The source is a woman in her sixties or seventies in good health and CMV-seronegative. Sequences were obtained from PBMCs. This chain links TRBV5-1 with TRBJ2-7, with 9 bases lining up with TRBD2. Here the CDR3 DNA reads TGCGCCAGCAGCTTGGTTAGCGGGAGTAGCTACGAGCAGTACTTC. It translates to CASSLVSGSSYEQYF.